This record covers a single T cell receptor (beta chain). Its antigen is not known. The data were obtained in a study of T cell responses to AZD1222 COVID-19 vaccine. The study's findings and limits: The donors showed a predominance of white British ancestry and of females, with possible underestimation of clonal diversity. Of the AZD1222 recipients, only 5 to 7 were seropositive at baseline. Regions 160-218 and 743-854 held dominance among vaccine-associated CD4 TCRs, which spanned spike.

TCRdb keeps only in-frame clones here, not all; method: immunoSEQ multiplex PCR. In the table there are around 130,000 clones, 88% of which are singletons. The CDR3 totals 14 residues. Germline V gene lookup returns CDR1 MNHEY and CDR2 SMNVEV (reference sequence). V was pared by 4 bases and J by 1 base, with 11 bases between. Source: peripheral blood, taken 28 days after the second AZD1222 dose. The TCR originated in an adult who received the AZD1222 COVID-19 vaccine. The genes are TRBV27 and TRBJ2-7; D is ambiguous. CDR3: CASSSIGGSYEQYF. CDR3 bases: TGTGCCAGCAGTTCAATCGGCGGATCCTACGAGCAGTACTTC.